The 6 T cell receptor beta chains below all came from one sample that was sequenced in a study of cytomegalovirus exposure and HLA in healthy donors. TCRdb keeps only in-frame clones here, not all; method: immunoSEQ multiplex PCR. The data hold 190,000 or so clones, with about 80% observed a single time. Sequencing was done on a sample of PBMCs. The receptors originated from a young woman in good health and CMV-seropositive.

This clone was recorded a few times. CDR3 protein: CSTGQGYYGYTF. CDR3 bases: TGCAGCACGGGACAGGGGTACTATGGCTACACCTTC. This sequence joins TRBV29-1 and TRBJ1-2; 10 nucleotides align to TRBD1. The CDR3 sequence is 12 residues long. Germline CDR1 reads SQVTM; CDR2 reads ANQGSEA. V lost 8 bases and J lost 3; bases outside the gene matches: 3.

The chain carries TRBV28 and TRBJ2-3, with TRBD2 identical over 14 bases. This CDR3 contains 18 residues. J was trimmed by 1 base and V by 7 bases; bases with no gene match: 10. Germline assignment: CDR1 MDHEN and CDR2 SYDVKM. DNA for the CDR3: TGTGCCAGCATCCTTTCCGGACTAGCGGGGGGAGGCACAGATACGCAGTATTTT. The encoded protein is CASILSGLAGGGTDTQYF. Together with reference TRBV28 and TRBJ2-3, the CDR3 gives the full variable domain: DVKVTQSSRYLVKRTGEKVFLECVQDMDHENMFWYRQDPGLGLRLIYFSYDVKMKEKGDIPEGYSVSREKKERFSLILESASTNQTSMYLCASILSGLAGGGTDTQYFGPGTRLTVL.

The chain's CDR3 is CASSDGEWDTGELFF. The CDR3 bases are TGTGCCAGCAGTGATGGAGAGTGGGACACCGGGGAGCTGTTTTTT. The gene calls are TRBV6-1 and TRBJ2-2; D unresolved. The CDR3 totals 15 residues. Per the germline V gene, CDR1 is MNHNS and CDR2 is SASEGT. V dropped 3 bases and J dropped 3 bases, with 11 bases sitting between them.

This clone was found a few times. V gene TRBV2 combines with J gene TRBJ1-1, with D possibly being TRBD1 (6 bases). Deletions cut 3 bases from V and 4 bases from J, with 12 bases between. Germline assignment: CDR1 SNHLY and CDR2 FYNNEI. The CDR3 is 14 residues long. The CDR3 is CASSETGLSTEAFF. The CDR3, as DNA: TGTGCCAGCAGTGAGACAGGTTTGAGCACTGAAGCTTTCTTT.

V gene TRBV6-5 combines with J gene TRBJ1-1; D perhaps matches TRBD1 (5 bases). The CDR3 consists of 14 residues. Germline V gene lookup returns CDR1 MNHEY and CDR2 SVGAGI. With 6 bases removed from V and 1 base from J, the gap between germline ends came to 12 bases. As DNA, the CDR3 is TGTGCCAGCAGACGATCAGACAGGAACACTGAAGCTTTCTTT. Encoded protein: CASRRSDRNTEAFF.

CDR3 bases: TGTGCCAGCTGGGGACAGCCAAATTCACCCCTCCACTTT. Its translation: CASWGQPNSPLHF. The chain employs TRBV6-6 and TRBJ1-6; TRBD1 matches 7 bases. Germline trimming cut 8 bases from V and 7 bases from J; bases unmatched to any gene: 5. Germline lookup yields CDR1 MNHNY and CDR2 SVGAGI (reference sequence). The CDR3 extends over 13 amino acids.